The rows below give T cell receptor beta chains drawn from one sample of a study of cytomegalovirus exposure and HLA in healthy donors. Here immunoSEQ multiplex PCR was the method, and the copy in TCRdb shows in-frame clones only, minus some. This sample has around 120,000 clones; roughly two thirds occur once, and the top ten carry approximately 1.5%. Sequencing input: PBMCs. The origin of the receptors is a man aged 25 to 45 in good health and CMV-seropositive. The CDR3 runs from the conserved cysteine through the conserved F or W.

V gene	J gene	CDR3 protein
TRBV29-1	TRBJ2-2	CSVDRGNTGELFF
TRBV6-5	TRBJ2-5	CASSTDRGPQETQYF
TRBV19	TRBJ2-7	CASSIQVSYEQYF
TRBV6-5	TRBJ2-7	CASSYGLAEPYEQYF
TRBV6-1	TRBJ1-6	CASSVEITNSPLHF
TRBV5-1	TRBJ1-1	CASSLLTGNTEAFF
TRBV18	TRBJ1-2	CASSHRQQVYGYTF
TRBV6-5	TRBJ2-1	CASSRGTGYNEQFF
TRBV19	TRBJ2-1	CASRLRASGSIWAPENEQFF
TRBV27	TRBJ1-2	CASSINRFYGYTF
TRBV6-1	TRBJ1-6	CASSIGGLGSPLHF
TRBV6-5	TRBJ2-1	CASSMTSGLYNEQFF
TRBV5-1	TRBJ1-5	CASSSTGDYNQPQHF
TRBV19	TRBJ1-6	CASSIWGGSPLHF
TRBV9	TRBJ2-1	CASSVLAGVSNEQFF
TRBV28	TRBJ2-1	CASRTIRGSYNEQFF
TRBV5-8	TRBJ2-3	CASSLGGVADTQYF
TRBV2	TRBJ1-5	CASSEGTENQPQHF
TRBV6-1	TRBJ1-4	CASSELFFSANEKLFF
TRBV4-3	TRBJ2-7	CASSRILGGSTSYEQYF
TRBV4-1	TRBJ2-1	CASSQHSAYNEQFF
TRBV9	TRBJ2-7	CASSVGGQGGYEQYF
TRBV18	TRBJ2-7	CASYSGSSYEQYF
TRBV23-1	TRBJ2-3	CASSKTGPDTQYF
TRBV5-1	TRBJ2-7	CASSSNLQGYEQYF
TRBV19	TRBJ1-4	CASSIRSRAVYGEKLFF
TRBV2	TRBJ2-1	CASSDSPQRPYNEQFF
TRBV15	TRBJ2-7	CATSREWAKGQAGKGYF
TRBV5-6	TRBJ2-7	CASSSSVGQGPVIYEQYF
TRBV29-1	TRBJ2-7	CSVGATSGAKYF
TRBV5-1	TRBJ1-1	CASSWDRTVEAFF
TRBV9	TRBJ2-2	CASSVDLSGREDTGELFF
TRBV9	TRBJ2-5	CASSLSGTSGQETQYF
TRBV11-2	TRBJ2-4	CASSLWGQAKNIQYF
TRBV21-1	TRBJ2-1	CASTHEQFF
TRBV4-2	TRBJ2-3	CASSQSRILSYTQYF
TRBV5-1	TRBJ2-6	CASSGGGLQRVLTF
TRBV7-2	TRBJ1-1	CASSYRGLNTEAFF
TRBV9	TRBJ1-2	CASSDRREGQYPNYGYTF
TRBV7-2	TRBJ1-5	CASSKDRDQPQHF
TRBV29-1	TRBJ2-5	CSVALEAGLGETQYF
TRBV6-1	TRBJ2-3	CATPKGAGGADTQYF
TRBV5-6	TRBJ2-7	CASSLVELGLAGVYEQYF
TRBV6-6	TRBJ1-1	CASSYSTTGGEAFF
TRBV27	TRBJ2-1	CASVGSLAGVIYNEQFF
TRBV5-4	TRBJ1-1	CASSFDPGQGIEAFF
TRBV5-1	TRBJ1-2	CASKGRQFGYTF
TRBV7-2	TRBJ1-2	CASSSRANYGYTF